This T cell receptor (beta chain) was sequenced during a study of blood T cell repertoires in COVID-19. As for the study in general: Sites in the United States, Italy and Spain provided acute and convalescent COVID-19 samples. Sources were T cells, B-cell-depleted T cells, or PBMCs; the material itself was cDNA or gDNA.

Per the germline V gene, CDR1 is LGHDT and CDR2 is YNNKEL (reference sequence). Trimming stripped 4 bases from V and 3 bases from J, with 17 bases between. The CDR3 has 16 residues. In the study's own analysis: Amplified reference gene primers provided the basis for estimating nucleated cell counts. Profiling relied on immunoSEQ multiplex PCR, and the TCRdb table lists in-frame clones only, not all of them. D and trimming come from the DNA, and the V and J calls and clone size come from that table. The sample has about 52,000 clones, over 75% seen once; the top ten hold approximately 15%. Sequencing was performed on peripheral blood. The origin of this receptor is a man in his sixties or seventies with acute or convalescent COVID-19. The rearrangement links TRBV3-1 (or the pseudogene TRBV3-2) to TRBJ2-3, with D unclear. The DNA of the CDR3 is TGTGCCAGCAGCCCCACGATGAGGAGTACTACAGATACGCAGTATTTT. This gives the protein CASSPTMRSTTDTQYF.